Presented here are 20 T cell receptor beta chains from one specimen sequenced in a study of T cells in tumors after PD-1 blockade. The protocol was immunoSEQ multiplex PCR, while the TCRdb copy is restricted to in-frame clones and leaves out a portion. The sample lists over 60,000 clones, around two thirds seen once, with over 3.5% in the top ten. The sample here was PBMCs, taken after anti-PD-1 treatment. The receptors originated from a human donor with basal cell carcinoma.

The CDR3 reads CASSLIGGTEAFF. The DNA of the CDR3 is TGTGCCAGCTCACTAATCGGGGGCACTGAAGCTTTCTTT. The chain is built from TRBV18 and TRBJ1-1, with D tentatively TRBD1 (5 bases). V was clipped by 4 bases and J by 4 bases, with 10 bases between them. The germline gives CDR1 KGHSH, CDR2 LQKENI. The CDR3 totals 13 residues.

CDR3 nucleotides: TGTGCCAGCAGTTTTCGGCAGGGTGTACGGCGGTACTTC. This sequence encodes CASSFRQGVRRYF. The chain is built from TRBV28 and TRBJ2-7, with TRBD1 as a possible D gene (5 bases). There are 13 residues in the CDR3. The germline V and J ends were trimmed by 3 bases and 12 bases, with 18 bases remaining between them. From germline, CDR1 is MDHEN and CDR2 SYDVKM. The complete variable domain, with remaining parts taken from reference TRBV28 and TRBJ2-7, reads DVKVTQSSRYLVKRTGEKVFLECVQDMDHENMFWYRQDPGLGLRLIYFSYDVKMKEKGDIPEGYSVSREKKERFSLILESASTNQTSMYLCASSFRQGVRRYFGPGTRLTVT.

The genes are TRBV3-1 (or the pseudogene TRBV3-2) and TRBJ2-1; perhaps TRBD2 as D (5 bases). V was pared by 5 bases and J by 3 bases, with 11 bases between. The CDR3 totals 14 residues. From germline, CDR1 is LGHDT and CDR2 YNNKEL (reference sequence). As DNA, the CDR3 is TGTGCCAGCAGCGTCCAAGGAGGCTACAATGAGCAGTTCTTC. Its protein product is CASSVQGGYNEQFF.

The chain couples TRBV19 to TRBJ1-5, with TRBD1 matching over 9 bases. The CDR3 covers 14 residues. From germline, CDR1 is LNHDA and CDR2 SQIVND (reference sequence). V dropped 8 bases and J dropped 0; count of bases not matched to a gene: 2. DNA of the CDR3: TGTGCCAGTTGGACAGGGGTTAGCAATCAGCCCCAGCATTTT. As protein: CASWTGVSNQPQHF.

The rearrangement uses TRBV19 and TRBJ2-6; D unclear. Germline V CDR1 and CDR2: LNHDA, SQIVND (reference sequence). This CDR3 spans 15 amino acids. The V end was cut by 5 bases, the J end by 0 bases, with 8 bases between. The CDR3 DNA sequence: TGTGCCAGTAGTGGCCAGAGCTCTGGGGCCAACGTCCTGACTTTC. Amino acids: CASSGQSSGANVLTF.

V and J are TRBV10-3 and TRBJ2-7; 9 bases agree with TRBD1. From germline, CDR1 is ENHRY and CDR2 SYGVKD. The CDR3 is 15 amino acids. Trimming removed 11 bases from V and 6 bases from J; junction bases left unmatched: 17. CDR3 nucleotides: TGTGCCGTCAACCGTGAGAACAGGGGGCGCGCCGAGCAGTACTTC. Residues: CAVNRENRGRAEQYF.

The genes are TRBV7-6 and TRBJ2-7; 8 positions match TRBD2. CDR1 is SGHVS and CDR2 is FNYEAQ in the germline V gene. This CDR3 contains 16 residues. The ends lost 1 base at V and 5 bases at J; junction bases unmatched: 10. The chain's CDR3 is CASSLVYSGTLNEQYF. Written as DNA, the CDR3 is TGTGCCAGCAGCTTAGTCTATAGCGGGACGCTCAACGAGCAGTACTTC.

The CDR3 spells CASSFNPGLQETQYF. The CDR3 coding sequence is TGCGCCAGCAGCTTTAATCCGGGACTACAAGAGACCCAGTACTTC. The chain combines TRBV5-1 with TRBJ2-5, with TRBD2 matching 7 bases. The CDR3 runs to 15 residues. Trimming took 2 bases from V and 2 from J; bases not matched to a gene: 6. CDR1 is SGHRS, CDR2 YFSETQ, per germline.

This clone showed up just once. The CDR3 DNA reads TGTGCCAGCAGCCCCTTAAGTGTTTACCCCGGGGTGGGACAAGAGACCCAGTACTTC. Protein product: CASSPLSVYPGVGQETQYF. The V and J genes are TRBV2 and TRBJ2-5, with D possibly matching TRBD2 (5 bases). The CDR3 length is 19 residues. Per germline, CDR1 SNHLY and CDR2 FYNNEI. V was trimmed by 6 bases and J by 2 bases, leaving 28 bases between them.

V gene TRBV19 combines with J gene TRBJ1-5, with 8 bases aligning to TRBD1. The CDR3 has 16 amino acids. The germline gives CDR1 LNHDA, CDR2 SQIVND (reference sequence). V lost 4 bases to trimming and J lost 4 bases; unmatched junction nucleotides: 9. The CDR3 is CASSNMDRAWNQPQHF. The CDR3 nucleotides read TGTGCCAGTAGTAACATGGACAGGGCGTGGAATCAGCCCCAGCATTTT.

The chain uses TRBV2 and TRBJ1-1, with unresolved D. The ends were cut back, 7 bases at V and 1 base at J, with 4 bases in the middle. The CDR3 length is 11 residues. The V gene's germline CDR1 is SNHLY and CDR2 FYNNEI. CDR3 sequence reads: CASTSNTEAFF. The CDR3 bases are TGTGCCAGCACCTCGAACACTGAAGCTTTCTTT.

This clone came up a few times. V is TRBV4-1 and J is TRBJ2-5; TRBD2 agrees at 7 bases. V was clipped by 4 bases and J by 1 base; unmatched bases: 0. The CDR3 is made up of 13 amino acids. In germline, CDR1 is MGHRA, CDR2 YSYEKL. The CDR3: CASSRGGQETQYF. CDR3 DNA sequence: TGCGCCAGCAGCCGGGGGGGCCAAGAGACCCAGTACTTC.

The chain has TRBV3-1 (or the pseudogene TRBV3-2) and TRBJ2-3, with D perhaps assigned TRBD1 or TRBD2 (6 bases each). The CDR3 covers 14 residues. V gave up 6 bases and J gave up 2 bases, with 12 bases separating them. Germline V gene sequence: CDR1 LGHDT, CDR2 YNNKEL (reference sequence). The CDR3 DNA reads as TGTGCCAGCAGGGCAAGGGGGGCCACAGATACGCAGTATTTT. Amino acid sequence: CASRARGATDTQYF.

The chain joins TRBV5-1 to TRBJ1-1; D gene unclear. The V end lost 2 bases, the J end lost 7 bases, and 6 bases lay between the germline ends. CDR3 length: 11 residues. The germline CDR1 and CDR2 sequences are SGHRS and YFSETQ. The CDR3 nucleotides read TGCGCCAGCAGCTTTGGAATTGAAGCTTTCTTT. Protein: CASSFGIEAFF.

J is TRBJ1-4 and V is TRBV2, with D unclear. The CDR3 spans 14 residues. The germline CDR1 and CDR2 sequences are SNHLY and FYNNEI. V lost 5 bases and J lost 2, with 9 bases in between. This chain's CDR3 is CASSLDRTNEKLFF. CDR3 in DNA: TGTGCCAGCAGTTTAGATAGGACTAATGAAAAACTGTTTTTT.

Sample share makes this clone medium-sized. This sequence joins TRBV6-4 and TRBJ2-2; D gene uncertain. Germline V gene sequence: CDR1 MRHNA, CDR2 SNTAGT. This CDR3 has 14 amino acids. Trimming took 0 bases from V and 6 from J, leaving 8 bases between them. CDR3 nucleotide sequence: TGTGCCAGCAGTGACTCGGAAGGTTCCGGGGAGCTGTTTTTT. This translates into CASSDSEGSGELFF.

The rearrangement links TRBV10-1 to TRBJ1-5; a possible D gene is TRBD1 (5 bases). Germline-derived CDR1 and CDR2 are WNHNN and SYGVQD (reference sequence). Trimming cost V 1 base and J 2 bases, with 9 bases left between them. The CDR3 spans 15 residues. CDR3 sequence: CASSELRGGNQPQHF. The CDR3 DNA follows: TGCGCCAGCAGTGAGTTGAGGGGTGGCAATCAGCCCCAGCATTTT.

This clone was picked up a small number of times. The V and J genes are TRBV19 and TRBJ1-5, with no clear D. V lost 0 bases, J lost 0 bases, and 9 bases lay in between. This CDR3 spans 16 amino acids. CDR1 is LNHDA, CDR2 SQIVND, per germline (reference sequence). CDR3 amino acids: CASSIDRGSSNQPQHF. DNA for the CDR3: TGTGCCAGTAGTATAGATCGAGGATCTAGCAATCAGCCCCAGCATTTT.

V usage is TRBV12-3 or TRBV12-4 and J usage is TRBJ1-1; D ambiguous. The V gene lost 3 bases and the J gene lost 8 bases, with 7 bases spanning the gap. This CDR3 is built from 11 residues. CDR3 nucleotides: TGTGCCAGCAGTTTCGCAGTCGAAGCTTTCTTT. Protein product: CASSFAVEAFF.

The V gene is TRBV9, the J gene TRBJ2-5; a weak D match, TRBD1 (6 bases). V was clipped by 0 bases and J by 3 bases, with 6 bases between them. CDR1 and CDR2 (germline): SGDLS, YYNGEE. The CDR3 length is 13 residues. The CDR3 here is CASSVGQEETQYF. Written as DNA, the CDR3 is TGTGCCAGCAGCGTAGGACAGGAAGAGACCCAGTACTTC.